This TCR beta chain derives from a study of blood T cell repertoires in COVID-19 (TCRdb year 2020). General notes on the study: Samples covering the acute and convalescent phases of COVID-19 were provided by collaborators in the United States, Italy and Spain. Samples came from the ongoing ImmuneRACE study (first 160 participants) plus 1,254 subjects from 6 global collaborators. Subjects who had been exposed to COVID-19, were actively infected with it, or had recovered from it provided the deeply sampled blood TCRbeta repertoires that made up the dataset. The repertoires were released in a freely available public database intended as a resource for research on the immune response to SARS-CoV-2. The prospective study material was composed of cDNA or gDNA derived from T cells, B-cell-depleted T cells, or PBMCs. The sample metadata nearly always contained a de-identified subject ID, COVID-19 status, age in years and sex. Where available, HLA class I and class II types were obtained from metadata supplied by the sample provider rather than from assay-based typing.

TCRbeta CDR3 regions were amplified from genomic DNA by means of the immunoSEQ Assay, a bias-controlled multiplex PCR. In the source study's methods: The number of nucleated cells in each sample was estimated from the amplification of reference gene primers within the assay. To quantify the absolute abundance of each unique TCRbeta CDR3 rearrangement, sequence reads were collapsed and filtered. For each sample, productive Simpson clonality was calculated as the square root of Simpson's diversity index over productive rearrangements. TCRdb re-hosts the immuneACCESS table, in-frame sequences only. Its copies lack some clones; in the studies checked, an unresolved V gene accounts for under half of them, and the cause for the rest is not known. V and J calls and clone size are those listed in that table; D and trimming were worked out from the DNA. This sample is represented by over 250,000 clones; less than 90% of them were singletons. The ten largest make up 3.5% to 4.5% of the sample.

Regarding this clone: The antigen it binds to is not known. Within one base of it there is no much larger clone, and no base qualities were kept.

From the germline V gene, CDR1 is SGHVS and CDR2 is FNYEAQ. V lost 2 bases and J lost 5 bases, and the count of bases not matched to a germline gene is 7. From its cysteine to its phenylalanine, the CDR3 spans 15 amino acids. Of all the DNA, just the CDR3 is kept, 45 bases in frame from base 1. Samples from volunteer blood donors who had recovered from COVID-19 were contributed by a second Seattle source. The collaborating institutions used their own protocols to collect whole blood in K2EDTA tubes. For TCRbeta analysis, collaborators shipped samples in one of three forms: frozen whole blood, isolated PBMCs, or DNA extracted from either of those sample types. Broad study findings and their caveats: The amount of clinical and demographic metadata varied by source and participant and was provided uncurated.

Material for sequencing was peripheral blood. The chain joins TRBV7-6 to TRBJ2-5; TRBD1 lines up with 8 middle nucleotides. The receptor comes from a man between 60 and 70 years old who had recovered from COVID-19. The DNA sequence is given as TGTGCCAGCAGCTTAAGGACAGGGATAGTGGAGACCCAGTACTTC. This encodes CASSLRTGIVETQYF.